This is a list of T cell receptor beta chains from one sample in a study of shared clonotypes between healthy human individuals. The method was immunoSEQ multiplex PCR; TCRdb's version includes in-frame clones alone and lacks a portion of them. The sample includes about 490,000 clones, more than 75% of them seen just once. The specimen was PBMCs. These receptors were taken from a middle-aged woman in good health. Some clones in this sample may be carry-over from other donors' samples. Each CDR3 is given with its conserved first and last residue. The D gene is left open where the match is weak. Clone size, where shown, is once, few, many, or a class for clones that have expanded.

cdr3_length | j_call | v_call | d_call | clone_size | cdr3_aa | cdr3_nt
15 | TRBJ1-5 | TRBV5-3 | TRBD1 | NA | CARSLNRGGNQPQHF | TGTGCCAGAAGCTTGAACAGGGGAGGCAATCAGCCCCAGCATTTT
14 | TRBJ1-4 | TRBV29-1 | NA | few | CSVSGLQTNEKLFF | TGCAGCGTTTCAGGGCTGCAGACTAATGAAAAACTGTTTTTT
16 | TRBJ2-6 | TRBV4-2 | NA | NA | CASSQDAGSGANVLTF | TGTGCCAGCAGCCAAGACGCGGGCTCTGGGGCCAACGTCCTGACTTTC
13 | TRBJ2-5 | TRBV7-2 | NA | NA | CASTLSWQETQYF | TGTGCCAGCACCTTATCGTGGCAAGAGACCCAGTACTTC
16 | TRBJ2-7 | TRBV7-6 | NA | few | CASSSTPSLAADEQYF | TGTGCCAGCAGCTCCACCCCCTCGTTGGCAGCGGACGAGCAGTACTTC
15 | TRBJ2-1 | TRBV4-1 | NA | NA | CASSRPATAGNEQFF | TGCGCCAGCAGCCGCCCGGCCACGGCAGGCAATGAGCAGTTCTTC
15 | TRBJ2-3 | TRBV11-2 | NA | few | CASSLTRRTTDTQYF | TGTGCCAGCAGCTTAACCCGGAGGACCACAGATACGCAGTATTTT
14 | TRBJ1-2 | TRBV7-9 | NA | NA | CASSPRVAAGGYTF | TGTGCCAGCAGCCCCCGGGTGGCGGCGGGGGGCTACACCTTC
14 | TRBJ2-7 | TRBV29-1 | TRBD2 | NA | CSVDVAGGSYEQYF | TGCAGCGTTGACGTCGCGGGAGGTTCCTACGAGCAGTACTTC
14 | TRBJ2-7 | TRBV28 | TRBD1 | NA | CASSLLGQSYEQYF | TGTGCCAGCAGTTTATTGGGACAGAGCTACGAGCAGTACTTC
12 | TRBJ2-1 | TRBV18 | NA | NA | CASSPSVGEQFF | TGTGCCAGCTCACCATCAGTCGGTGAGCAGTTCTTC